The source of this TCR beta chain is a study of blood T cell repertoires in COVID-19. The CDR3 is 12 residues long. Germline V gives CDR1 SQVTM, CDR2 ANQGSEA. V dropped 8 bases and J dropped 2 bases, with 12 bases sitting between them. TCRdb's copy holds only in-frame clones and misses some; the assay was immunoSEQ multiplex PCR. The repertoire consists of roughly 140,000 clones, with 80% occurring once and the leading ten covering around 3.7%. The source is a man aged 70 or older who had recovered from COVID-19. The J gene is TRBJ1-2, the V gene TRBV29-1; maybe TRBD1 (5 bases). Sample: peripheral blood. The CDR3 protein is CSTPKGNYGYTF. The CDR3 DNA is TGCAGCACCCCCAAGGGGAACTATGGCTACACCTTC.